This paragraph reports one TCR beta chain. The sample is drawn from a study of blood T cell repertoires in COVID-19. Turning to the study itself: Samples came from the United States, Italy and Spain, spanning acute and convalescent COVID-19. Nucleic acid was either cDNA or gDNA, and it came from T cells, B-cell-depleted T cells, or PBMCs.

Germline CDR1 is ENHRY and CDR2 is SYGVKD. After removal of 7 bases from V and 8 bases from J, the junction contained 13 bases not matched to a gene. The CDR3 is 15 residues long. In the authors' methods: Nucleated cell number was recorded as an estimate derived from reference gene primer amplification. Using immunoSEQ multiplex PCR, the repertoire was profiled, and TCRdb retains in-frame clones only, with some absent. The V and J calls and clone size are taken from that table; D and trimming were inferred from the DNA. The sample holds over 45,000 clones, approximately 80% seen once. The rearrangement links TRBV10-3 to TRBJ2-1; the match to TRBD1 covers 8 bases. The specimen sequenced was peripheral blood. This TCR was recovered from a man aged 65-85 years with acute or convalescent COVID-19. Here the CDR3 reads CAITGQGMDRDEQFF. DNA for the CDR3: TGTGCCATCACCGGACAGGGAATGGATAGGGATGAGCAGTTCTTC.